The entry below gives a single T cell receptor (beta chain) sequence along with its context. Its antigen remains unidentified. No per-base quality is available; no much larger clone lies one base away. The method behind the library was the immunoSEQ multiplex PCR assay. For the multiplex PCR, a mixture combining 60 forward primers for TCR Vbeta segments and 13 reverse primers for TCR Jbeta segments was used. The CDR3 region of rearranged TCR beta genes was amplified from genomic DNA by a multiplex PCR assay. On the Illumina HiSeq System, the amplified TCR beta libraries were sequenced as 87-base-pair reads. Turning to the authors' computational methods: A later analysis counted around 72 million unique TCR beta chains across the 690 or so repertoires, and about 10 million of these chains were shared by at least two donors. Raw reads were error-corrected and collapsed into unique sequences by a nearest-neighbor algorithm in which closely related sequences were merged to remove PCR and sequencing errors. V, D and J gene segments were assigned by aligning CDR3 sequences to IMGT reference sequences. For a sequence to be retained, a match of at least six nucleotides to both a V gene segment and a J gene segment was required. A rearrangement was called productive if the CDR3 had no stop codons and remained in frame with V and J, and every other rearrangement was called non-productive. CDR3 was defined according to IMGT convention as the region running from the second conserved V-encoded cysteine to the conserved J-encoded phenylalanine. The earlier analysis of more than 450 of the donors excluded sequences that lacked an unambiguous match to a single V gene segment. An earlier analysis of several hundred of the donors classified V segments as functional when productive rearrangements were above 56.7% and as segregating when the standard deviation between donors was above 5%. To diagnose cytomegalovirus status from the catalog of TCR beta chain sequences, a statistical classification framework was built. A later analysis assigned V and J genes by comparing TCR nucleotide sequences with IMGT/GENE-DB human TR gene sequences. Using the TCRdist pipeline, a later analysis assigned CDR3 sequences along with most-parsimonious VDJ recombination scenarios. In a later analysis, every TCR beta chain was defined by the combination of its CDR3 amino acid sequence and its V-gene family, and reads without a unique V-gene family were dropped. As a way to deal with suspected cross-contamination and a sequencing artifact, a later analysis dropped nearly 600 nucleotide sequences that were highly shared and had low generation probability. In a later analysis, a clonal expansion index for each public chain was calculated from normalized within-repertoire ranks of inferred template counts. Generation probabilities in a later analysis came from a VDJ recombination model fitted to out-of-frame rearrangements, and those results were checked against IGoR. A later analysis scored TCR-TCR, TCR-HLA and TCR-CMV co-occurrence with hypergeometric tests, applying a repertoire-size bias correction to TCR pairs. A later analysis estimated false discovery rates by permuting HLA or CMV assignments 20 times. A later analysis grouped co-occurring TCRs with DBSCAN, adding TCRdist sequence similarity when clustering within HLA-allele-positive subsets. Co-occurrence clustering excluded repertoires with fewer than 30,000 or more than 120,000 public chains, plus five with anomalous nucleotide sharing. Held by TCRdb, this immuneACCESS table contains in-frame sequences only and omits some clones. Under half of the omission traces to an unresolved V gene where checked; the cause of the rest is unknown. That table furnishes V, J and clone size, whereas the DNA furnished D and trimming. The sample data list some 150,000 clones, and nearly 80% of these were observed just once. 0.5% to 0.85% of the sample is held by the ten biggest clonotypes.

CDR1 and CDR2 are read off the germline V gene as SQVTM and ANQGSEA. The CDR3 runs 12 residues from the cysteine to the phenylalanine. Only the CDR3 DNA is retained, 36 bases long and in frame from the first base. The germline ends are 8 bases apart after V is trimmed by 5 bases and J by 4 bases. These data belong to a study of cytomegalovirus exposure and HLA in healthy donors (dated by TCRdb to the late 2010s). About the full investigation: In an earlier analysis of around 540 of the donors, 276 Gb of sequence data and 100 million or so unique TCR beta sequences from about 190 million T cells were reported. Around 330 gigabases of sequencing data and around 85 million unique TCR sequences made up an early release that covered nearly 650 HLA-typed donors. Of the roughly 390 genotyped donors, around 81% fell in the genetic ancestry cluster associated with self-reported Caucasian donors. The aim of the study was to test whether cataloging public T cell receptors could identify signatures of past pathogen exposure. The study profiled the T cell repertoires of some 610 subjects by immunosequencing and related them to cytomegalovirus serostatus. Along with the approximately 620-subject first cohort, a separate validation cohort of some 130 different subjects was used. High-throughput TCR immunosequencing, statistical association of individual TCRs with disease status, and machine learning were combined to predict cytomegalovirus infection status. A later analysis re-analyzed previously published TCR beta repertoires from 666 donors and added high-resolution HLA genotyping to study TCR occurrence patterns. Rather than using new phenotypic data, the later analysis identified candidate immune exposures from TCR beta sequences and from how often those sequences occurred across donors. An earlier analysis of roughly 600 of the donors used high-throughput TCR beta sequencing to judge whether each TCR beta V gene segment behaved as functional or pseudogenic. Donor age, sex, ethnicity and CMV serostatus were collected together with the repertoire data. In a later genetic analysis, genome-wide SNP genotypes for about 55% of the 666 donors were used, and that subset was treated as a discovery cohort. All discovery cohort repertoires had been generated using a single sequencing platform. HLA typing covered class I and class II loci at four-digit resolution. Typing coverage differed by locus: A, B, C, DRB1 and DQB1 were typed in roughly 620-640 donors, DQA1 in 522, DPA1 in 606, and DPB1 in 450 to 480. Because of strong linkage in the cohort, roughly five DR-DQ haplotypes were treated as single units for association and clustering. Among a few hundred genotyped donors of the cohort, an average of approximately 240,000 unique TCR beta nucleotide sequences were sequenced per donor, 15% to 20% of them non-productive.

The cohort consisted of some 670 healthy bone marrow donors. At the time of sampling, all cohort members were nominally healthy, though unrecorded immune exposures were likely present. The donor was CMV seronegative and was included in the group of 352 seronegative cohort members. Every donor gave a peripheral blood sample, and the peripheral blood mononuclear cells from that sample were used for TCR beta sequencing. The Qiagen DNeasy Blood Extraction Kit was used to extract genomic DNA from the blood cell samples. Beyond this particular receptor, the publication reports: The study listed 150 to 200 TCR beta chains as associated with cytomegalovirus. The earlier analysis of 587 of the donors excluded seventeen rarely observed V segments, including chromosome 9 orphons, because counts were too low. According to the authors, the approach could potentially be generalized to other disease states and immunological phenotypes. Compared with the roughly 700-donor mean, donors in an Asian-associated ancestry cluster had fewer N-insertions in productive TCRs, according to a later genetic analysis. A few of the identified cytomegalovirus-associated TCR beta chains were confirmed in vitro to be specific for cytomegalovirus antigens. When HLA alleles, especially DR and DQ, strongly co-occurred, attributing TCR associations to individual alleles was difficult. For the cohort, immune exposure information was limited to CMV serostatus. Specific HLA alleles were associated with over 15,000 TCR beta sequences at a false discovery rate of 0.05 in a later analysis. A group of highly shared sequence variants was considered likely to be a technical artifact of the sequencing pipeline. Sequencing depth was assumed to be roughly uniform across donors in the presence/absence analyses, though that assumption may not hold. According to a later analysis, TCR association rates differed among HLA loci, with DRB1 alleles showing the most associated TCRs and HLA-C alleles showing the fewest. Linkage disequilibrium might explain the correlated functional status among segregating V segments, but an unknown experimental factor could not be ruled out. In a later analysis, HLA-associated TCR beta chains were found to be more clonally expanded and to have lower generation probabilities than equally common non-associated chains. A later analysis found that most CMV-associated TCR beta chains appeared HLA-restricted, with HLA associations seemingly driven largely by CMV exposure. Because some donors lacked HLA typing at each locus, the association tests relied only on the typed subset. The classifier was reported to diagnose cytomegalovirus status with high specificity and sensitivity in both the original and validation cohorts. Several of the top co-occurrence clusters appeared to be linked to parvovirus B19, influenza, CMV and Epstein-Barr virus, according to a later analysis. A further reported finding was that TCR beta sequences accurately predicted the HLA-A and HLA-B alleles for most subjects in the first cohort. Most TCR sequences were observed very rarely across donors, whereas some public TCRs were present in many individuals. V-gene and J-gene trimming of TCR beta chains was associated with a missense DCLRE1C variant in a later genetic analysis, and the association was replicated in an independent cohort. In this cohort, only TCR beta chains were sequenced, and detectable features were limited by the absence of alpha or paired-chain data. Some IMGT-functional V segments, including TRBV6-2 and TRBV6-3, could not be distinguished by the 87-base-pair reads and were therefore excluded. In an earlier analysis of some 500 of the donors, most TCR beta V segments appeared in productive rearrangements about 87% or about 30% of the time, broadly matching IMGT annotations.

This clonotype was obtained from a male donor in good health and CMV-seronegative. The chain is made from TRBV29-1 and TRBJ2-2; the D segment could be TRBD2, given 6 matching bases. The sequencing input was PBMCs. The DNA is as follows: TGCAGCGTTCGGGGGTTCACCGGGGAGCTGTTTTTT. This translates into CSVRGFTGELFF.